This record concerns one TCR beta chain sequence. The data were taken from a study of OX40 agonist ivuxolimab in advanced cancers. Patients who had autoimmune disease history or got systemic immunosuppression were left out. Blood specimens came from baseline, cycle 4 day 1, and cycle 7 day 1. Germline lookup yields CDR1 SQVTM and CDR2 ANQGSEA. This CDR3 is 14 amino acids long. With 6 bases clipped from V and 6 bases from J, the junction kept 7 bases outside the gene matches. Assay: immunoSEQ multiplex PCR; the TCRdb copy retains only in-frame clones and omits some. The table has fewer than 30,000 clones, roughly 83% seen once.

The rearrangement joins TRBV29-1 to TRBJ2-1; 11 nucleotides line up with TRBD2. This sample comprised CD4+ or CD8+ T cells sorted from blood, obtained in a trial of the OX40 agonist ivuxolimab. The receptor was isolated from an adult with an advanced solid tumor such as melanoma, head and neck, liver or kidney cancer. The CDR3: CSVKASGRTNEQFF. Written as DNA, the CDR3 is TGCAGCGTCAAAGCTAGCGGGAGGACCAATGAGCAGTTCTTC.